The 7 T cell receptor gamma chains presented below share a single source sample, sequenced in a study of gamma-delta chains in newborns, infants, children. TCRdb redid clone calling on the reads using CATT. The table records 2,200 or so gamma-chain clones, 25% to 30% of them present only once. Sequencing was performed on blood. These receptors all come from a child who was a newborn, infant or young child, either healthy, febrile or measles-vaccinated (not recorded which).

This clone was seen only a few times. A much larger clone lies one base from this, so it may be a read error. The identical CDR3 is also encoded by other nucleotide sequences in the sample. The chain employs TRGV9 and TRGJP. CDR3 size: 16 residues. CDR1 is GITISATS and CDR2 is ISYDGTV in the germline V gene (reference sequence). Trimming cost V 0 bases and J 7 bases; bases outside gene matches: 3. The CDR3 spells CALWEVIELGKKIKVF. The CDR3 DNA reads TGTGCCTTGTGGGAGGTGATTGAGTTGGGCAAAAAAATCAAGGTATTT.

A note on this clone: A far larger clone lies a single base away; this is likely a read error. The sample has other DNA sequences that encode this CDR3 too. The rearrangement uses TRGV9 and TRGJP. This CDR3 has 13 amino acids. Germline lookup yields CDR1 GITISATS and CDR2 ISYDGTV (reference sequence). As DNA, the CDR3 is TGTGCCTTGTGGGAGTTGGGCAAAAAAATCAAAGTATTT. This encodes CALWELGKKIKVF.

This clone was detected a few times. A read error may explain this, as a much larger clone is one base away. The chain combines TRGV9 with TRGJP. From germline, CDR1 is GITISATS and CDR2 ISYDGTV (reference sequence). V lost 4 bases to trimming and J lost 10 bases; unmatched junction nucleotides: 1. The CDR3 is 13 residues long. CDR3 loop: CALWDLGKKIKVF. DNA of the CDR3: TGTGCCTTGTGGGATTTGGGCAAAAAAATCAAGGTATTT.

Worth noting for this clone: Other DNA sequences in the sample encode the same CDR3. V usage is TRGV9 and J usage is TRGJP. Trimming removed 0 bases from V and 4 bases from J; junction bases left unmatched: 6. Looked up from germline, CDR1 is GITISATS and CDR2 is ISYDGTV (reference sequence). CDR3 size: 18 residues. CDR3 amino acids: CALWEVRHQELGKKIKVF. The DNA of the CDR3 is TGTGCCTTGTGGGAGGTGCGGCATCAAGAGTTGGGCAAAAAAATCAAGGTATTT.

This clone is a singleton in its sample. It differs at one base from a far larger clone, so likely a read error. The chain's CDR3 is CARFGKKLF. CDR3 in DNA: TGTGCCCGATTTGGTAAGAAACTCTTT. The chain links TRGV9 to TRGJ1 or TRGJ2. The germline gives CDR1 GITISATS, CDR2 ISYDGTV (reference sequence). The CDR3 extends over 9 amino acids. The junction had 8 bases not matched to a gene; V was cut back by 12 bases and J by 9 bases.

Points on this clone: The junction departs from germline at one end; a sequencing error may be responsible. The genes are TRGV9 and TRGJ1 or TRGJ2. Germline loops: CDR1 GITISATS, CDR2 ISYDGTV (reference sequence). The CDR3 is made up of 16 amino acids. CDR3 coding DNA: TGTGCCTTGTGGGAGGGCCTACCCCCTAATTATCATAAGAAACTCTTT. Translating it yields CALWEGLPPNYHKKLF.

The sample holds a few counts of this clone. A far larger clone is just one base off, so this is likely a read error. The genes are TRGV9 and TRGJP. CDR1 is GITISATS, CDR2 ISYDGTV, per germline (reference sequence). This CDR3 is built from 15 residues. The CDR3 region is CASWEQELGKKIKVF. The CDR3 nucleotides read TGTGCCTCGTGGGAGCAAGAGTTGGGCAAAAAAATCAAGGTATTT.